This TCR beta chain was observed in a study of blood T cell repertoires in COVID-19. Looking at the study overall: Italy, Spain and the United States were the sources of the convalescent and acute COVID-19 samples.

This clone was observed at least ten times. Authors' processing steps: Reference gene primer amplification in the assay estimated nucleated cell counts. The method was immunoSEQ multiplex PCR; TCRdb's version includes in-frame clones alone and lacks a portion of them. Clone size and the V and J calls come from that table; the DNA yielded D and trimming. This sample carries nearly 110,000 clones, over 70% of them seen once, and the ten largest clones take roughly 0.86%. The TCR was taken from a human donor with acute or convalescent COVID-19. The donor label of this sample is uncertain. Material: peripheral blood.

The CDR3 DNA reads as TGCAGTGCTAGTAGGGGGGGTAGCTCTGGAAACACCATATATTTT. Its protein is CSASRGGSSGNTIYF. This chain connects TRBV20-1 to TRBJ1-3, with a weak D call TRBD1 (6 bases). This CDR3 region has 15 residues. Germline V CDR1 and CDR2: DFQATT, SNEGSKA (reference sequence). V shed 3 bases and J shed 0 bases, with 12 bases lying between them.